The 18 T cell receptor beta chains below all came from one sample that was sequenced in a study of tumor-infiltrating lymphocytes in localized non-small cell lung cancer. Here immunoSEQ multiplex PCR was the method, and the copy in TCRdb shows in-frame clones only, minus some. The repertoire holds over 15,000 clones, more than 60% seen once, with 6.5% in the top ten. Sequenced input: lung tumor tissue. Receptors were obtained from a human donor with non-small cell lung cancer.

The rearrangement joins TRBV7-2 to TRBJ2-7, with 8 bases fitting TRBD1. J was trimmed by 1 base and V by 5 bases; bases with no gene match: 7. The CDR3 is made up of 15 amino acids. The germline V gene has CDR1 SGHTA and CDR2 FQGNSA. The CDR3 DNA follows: TGTGCCAGCAGCCTCCAGGGACAGGTTTCCTACGAGCAGTACTTC. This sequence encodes CASSLQGQVSYEQYF.

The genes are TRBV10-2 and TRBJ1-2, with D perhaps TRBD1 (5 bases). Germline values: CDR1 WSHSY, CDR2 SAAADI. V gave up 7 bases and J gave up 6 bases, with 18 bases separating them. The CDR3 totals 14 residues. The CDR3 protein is CASTPGAYGDGYTF. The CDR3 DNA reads TGCGCCAGCACCCCCGGGGCTTATGGTGATGGCTACACCTTC.

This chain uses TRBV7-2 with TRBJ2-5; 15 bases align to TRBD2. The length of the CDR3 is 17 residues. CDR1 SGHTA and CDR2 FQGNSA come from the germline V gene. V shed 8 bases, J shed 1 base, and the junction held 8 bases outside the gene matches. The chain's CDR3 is CASQGLAGGGGQETQYF. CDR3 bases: TGTGCCAGCCAGGGACTAGCGGGGGGCGGGGGCCAAGAGACCCAGTACTTC.

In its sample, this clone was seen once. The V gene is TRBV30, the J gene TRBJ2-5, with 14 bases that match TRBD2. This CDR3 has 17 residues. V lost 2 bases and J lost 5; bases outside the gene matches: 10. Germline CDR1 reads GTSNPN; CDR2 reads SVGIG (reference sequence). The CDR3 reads CAWSKGLAGGRGETQYF. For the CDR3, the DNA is TGTGCCTGGAGTAAAGGACTAGCGGGGGGCCGGGGTGAGACCCAGTACTTC.

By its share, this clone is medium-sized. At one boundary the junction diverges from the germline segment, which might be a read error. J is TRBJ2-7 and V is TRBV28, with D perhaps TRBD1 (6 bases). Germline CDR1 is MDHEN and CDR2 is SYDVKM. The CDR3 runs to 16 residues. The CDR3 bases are TGTGCCAGCAGTTTCCTCCCTAGGTGGGGGCGGTACGGGCAGTACTTC. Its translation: CASSFLPRWGRYGQYF.

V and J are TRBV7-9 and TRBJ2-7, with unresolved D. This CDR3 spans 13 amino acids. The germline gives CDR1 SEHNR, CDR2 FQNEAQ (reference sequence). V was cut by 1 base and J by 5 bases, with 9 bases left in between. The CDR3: CASSLGGWDEQYF. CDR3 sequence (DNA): TGTGCCAGCAGCTTAGGGGGTTGGGACGAGCAGTACTTC.

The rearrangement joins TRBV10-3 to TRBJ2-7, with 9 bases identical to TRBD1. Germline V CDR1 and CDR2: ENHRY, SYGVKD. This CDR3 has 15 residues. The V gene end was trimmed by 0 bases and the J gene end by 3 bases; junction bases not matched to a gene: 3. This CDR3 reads CAISESTGGVYEQYF. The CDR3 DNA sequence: TGTGCCATCAGTGAGTCCACAGGGGGCGTCTACGAGCAGTACTTC.

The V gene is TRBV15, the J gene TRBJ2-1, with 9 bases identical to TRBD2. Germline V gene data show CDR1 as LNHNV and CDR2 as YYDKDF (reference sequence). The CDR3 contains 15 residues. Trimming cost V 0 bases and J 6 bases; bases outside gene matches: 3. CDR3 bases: TGTGCCACCAGCAGAGAGGGTAGCGGGAGCAATGAGCAGTTCTTC. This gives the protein CATSREGSGSNEQFF.

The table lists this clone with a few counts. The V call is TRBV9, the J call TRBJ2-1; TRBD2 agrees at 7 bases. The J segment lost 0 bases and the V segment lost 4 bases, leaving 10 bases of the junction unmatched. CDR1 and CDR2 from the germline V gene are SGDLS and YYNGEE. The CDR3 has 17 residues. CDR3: CASSSPLGEGSYNEQFF. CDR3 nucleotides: TGTGCCAGCAGCTCCCCTTTGGGGGAGGGCTCCTACAATGAGCAGTTCTTC.

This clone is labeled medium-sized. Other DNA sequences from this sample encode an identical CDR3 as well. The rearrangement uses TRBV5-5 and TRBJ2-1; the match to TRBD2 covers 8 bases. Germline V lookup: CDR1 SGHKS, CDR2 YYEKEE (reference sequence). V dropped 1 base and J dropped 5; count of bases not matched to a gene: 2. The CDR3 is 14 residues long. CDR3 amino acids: CASSLTSGDNEQFF. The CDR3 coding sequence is TGTGCCAGCAGCTTGACTAGCGGTGACAATGAGCAGTTCTTC.

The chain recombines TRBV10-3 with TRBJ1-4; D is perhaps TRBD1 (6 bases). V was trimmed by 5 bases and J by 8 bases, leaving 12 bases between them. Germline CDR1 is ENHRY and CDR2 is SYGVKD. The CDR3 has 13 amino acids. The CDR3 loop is CAISIQGWEKLFF. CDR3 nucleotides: TGTGCCATCAGTATACAGGGTTGGGAAAAACTGTTTTTT.

DNA of the CDR3: TGCGCCAGCTCTTCGGGACTAGTACCCCTGGTGCAGTACTTC. As protein: CASSSGLVPLVQYF. The chain uses TRBV10-1 and TRBJ2-7; 8 bases are shared with TRBD2. This CDR3 contains 14 residues. The V and J ends lost 8 bases and 9 bases, in that order; junction bases with no gene match: 15. The V gene's germline CDR1 is WNHNN and CDR2 SYGVQD (reference sequence).

The CDR3 spells CASIRGPPGGELFF. CDR3 nucleotide sequence: TGTGCCAGCATACGGGGACCCCCGGGCGGGGAGCTGTTTTTT. The chain uses TRBV6-1 and TRBJ2-2; TRBD1 or TRBD2 may be the D gene (5 bases each). CDR1 is MNHNS, CDR2 SASEGT, per germline. V lost 7 bases and J lost 7, with 16 bases in between. This CDR3 is built from 14 residues.

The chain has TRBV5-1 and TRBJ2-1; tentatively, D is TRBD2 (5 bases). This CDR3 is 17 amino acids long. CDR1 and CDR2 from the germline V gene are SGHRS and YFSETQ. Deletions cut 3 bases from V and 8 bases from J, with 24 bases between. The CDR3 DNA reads TGCGCCAGCAGCTCGCTTAGTCGAGGGCCCGCGAGCCATGAGCAGTTCTTC. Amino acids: CASSSLSRGPASHEQFF.

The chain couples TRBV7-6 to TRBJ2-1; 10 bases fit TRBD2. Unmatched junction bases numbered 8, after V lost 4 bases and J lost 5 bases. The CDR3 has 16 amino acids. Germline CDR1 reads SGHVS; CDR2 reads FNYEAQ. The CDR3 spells CASSSPASGRDNEQFF. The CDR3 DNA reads TGTGCCAGCAGCTCCCCGGCTAGCGGGAGAGACAATGAGCAGTTCTTC.

The CDR3 is CASSPKLGLNTEAFF. CDR3 sequence (DNA): TGTGCCAGCAGCCCGAAGTTGGGCTTGAACACTGAAGCTTTCTTT. This chain connects TRBV9 to TRBJ1-1; no clear D gene. This CDR3 is built from 15 residues. V shed 4 bases and J shed 0 bases, with 13 bases lying between them. Looked up from germline, CDR1 is SGDLS and CDR2 is YYNGEE.

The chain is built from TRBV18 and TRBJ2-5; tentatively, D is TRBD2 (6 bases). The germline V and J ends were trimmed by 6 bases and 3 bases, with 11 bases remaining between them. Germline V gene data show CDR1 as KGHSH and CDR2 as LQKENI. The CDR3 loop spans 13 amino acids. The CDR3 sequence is CASSGGREETQYF. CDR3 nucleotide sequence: TGTGCCAGCTCGGGGGGAAGGGAAGAGACCCAGTACTTC.

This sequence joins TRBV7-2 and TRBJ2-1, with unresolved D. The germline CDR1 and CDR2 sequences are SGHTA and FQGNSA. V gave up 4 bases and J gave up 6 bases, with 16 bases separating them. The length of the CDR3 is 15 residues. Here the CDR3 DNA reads TGTGCCAGCAGCTCCAGACCCAACCTGGGCAATGAGCAGTTCTTC. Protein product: CASSSRPNLGNEQFF.